This T cell receptor (beta chain) was documented in a study of blood T cell repertoires in COVID-19. Whole-study context: T cells, B-cell-depleted T cells, or PBMCs supplied cDNA or gDNA.

Patients at the Seattle site were enrolled during active infection and followed longitudinally. Germline CDR1 LNHNV, CDR2 YYDKDF (reference sequence). V was cut by 0 bases and J by 10 bases, with 16 bases left in between. CDR3 length: 16 residues. In the original workflow: Scientists estimated how many nucleated cells there were by amplifying reference gene primers. Assay: immunoSEQ multiplex PCR; the TCRdb copy retains only in-frame clones and omits some. Clonal size and the V and J genes are those of that table, whereas D and trimming came from the DNA. The sample yields roughly 480,000 clones, roughly nine tenths seen once.

Sequenced sample: peripheral blood. The sequence derives from a man aged 18 to 29 with COVID-19, enrolled during active disease. The rearrangement joins TRBV15 to TRBJ1-6; D gene uncertain. CDR3 protein: CATSRDGGGAESPLHF. The CDR3 DNA reads TGTGCCACCAGCAGAGATGGTGGCGGCGCTGAATCACCCCTCCACTTT.